A selection of T cell receptor beta chains follows, all from one sample in a study of blood T cell repertoires in COVID-19. The protocol was immunoSEQ multiplex PCR, while the TCRdb copy is restricted to in-frame clones and leaves out a portion. The sample lists over 250,000 clones; around 90% were seen once. Sequences were obtained from peripheral blood. The source is a woman aged 40 to 49 who had recovered from COVID-19. Both conserved end residues are part of each CDR3. Each record gives: J gene, clone size, D gene, V gene, CDR3 DNA, CDR3 protein. A D gene is named only where the DNA matches it firmly. The size entry is marked missing in some rows and otherwise reads once, few, many or a size class.

J gene: TRBJ2-7
clone size: NA
D gene: NA
V gene: TRBV29-1
CDR3 DNA: TGCAGCGTTGAAGTACCGGGCCAGGGGTTTCGCGAGCAGTACTTC
CDR3 protein: CSVEVPGQGFREQYF

J gene: TRBJ2-5
clone size: NA
D gene: NA
V gene: TRBV3-1/TRBV3-2
CDR3 DNA: TGTGCCAGCAGCCAAGATGGTGGGGCCGTTGGTAGCCAGTACTTC
CDR3 protein: CASSQDGGAVGSQYF

J gene: TRBJ2-2
clone size: NA
D gene: TRBD2
V gene: TRBV6-5
CDR3 DNA: TGTGCCAGCCTAACTAGCGGGAGAGGATCCGGGGAGCTGTTTTTT
CDR3 protein: CASLTSGRGSGELFF

J gene: TRBJ1-1
clone size: NA
D gene: NA
V gene: TRBV15
CDR3 DNA: TGTGCCACCAGCAGATCGGGGACTGAAGCTTTCTTT
CDR3 protein: CATSRSGTEAFF

J gene: TRBJ2-3
clone size: NA
D gene: NA
V gene: TRBV6-5
CDR3 DNA: TGTGCCAGCAGTTACTCTAGGGTAGGAGCGGCAGATACGCAGTATTTT
CDR3 protein: CASSYSRVGAADTQYF

J gene: TRBJ2-3
clone size: NA
D gene: TRBD1
V gene: TRBV6-5
CDR3 DNA: TGTGCCAGCAGTTACCCCGCCGGACAGGGCACAGATACGCAGTATTTT
CDR3 protein: CASSYPAGQGTDTQYF

J gene: TRBJ1-4
clone size: NA
D gene: NA
V gene: TRBV27
CDR3 DNA: TGTGCCAGCAGTTTTTTTTGGGACACAAGGGAAAAACTGTTTTTT
CDR3 protein: CASSFFWDTREKLFF

J gene: TRBJ1-6
clone size: NA
D gene: NA
V gene: TRBV3-1/TRBV3-2
CDR3 DNA: TGTGCCAGCAGCCCCGGGGGGGGGAGCTCCTATAATTCACCCCTCCACTTT
CDR3 protein: CASSPGGGSSYNSPLHF

J gene: TRBJ1-2
clone size: few
D gene: NA
V gene: TRBV7-2
CDR3 DNA: TGTGCCAGCAGCTTAGCCGGGTTGGTCGGTGGCTACACCTTC
CDR3 protein: CASSLAGLVGGYTF

J gene: TRBJ2-1
clone size: NA
D gene: TRBD2
V gene: TRBV6-2/TRBV6-3
CDR3 DNA: TGTGCCAGCAGTTACACTGGGACTAGCGGGAGAGAGCAGTTCTTC
CDR3 protein: CASSYTGTSGREQFF

J gene: TRBJ2-3
clone size: once
D gene: NA
V gene: TRBV4-3
CDR3 DNA: TGCGCCAGCAGCCACACAGGGGGGGCGGGAGATACGCAGTATTTT
CDR3 protein: CASSHTGGAGDTQYF

J gene: TRBJ2-3
clone size: NA
D gene: TRBD2
V gene: TRBV2
CDR3 DNA: TGTGCCGCCCTGGGAGGGGCTGGAGATACGCAGTATTTT
CDR3 protein: CAALGGAGDTQYF

J gene: TRBJ1-6
clone size: NA
D gene: TRBD1
V gene: TRBV7-2
CDR3 DNA: TGTGCCAGCAGCTTAAGTTTGGGACAGAGATTTAATTCACCCCTCCACTTT
CDR3 protein: CASSLSLGQRFNSPLHF

J gene: TRBJ2-1
clone size: NA
D gene: TRBD2
V gene: TRBV7-3
CDR3 DNA: TGTGCCAGCAGCTTATTGGCTAGCGGGTCCTACAATGAGCAGTTCTTC
CDR3 protein: CASSLLASGSYNEQFF

J gene: TRBJ1-1
clone size: NA
D gene: NA
V gene: TRBV7-9
CDR3 DNA: TGTGCCAGCAGCTTAGGGACACGCCGGAGAACTGAAGCTTTCTTT
CDR3 protein: CASSLGTRRRTEAFF

J gene: TRBJ2-4
clone size: NA
D gene: TRBD2
V gene: TRBV18
CDR3 DNA: TGTGCCAGCTCATCACGCGGGAGGGGCAAAAACATTCAGTACTTC
CDR3 protein: CASSSRGRGKNIQYF

J gene: TRBJ2-7
clone size: NA
D gene: TRBD1
V gene: TRBV5-4
CDR3 DNA: TGTGCCAGCAGCGCCGACAGGGCCCTCTCCTACGAGCAGTACTTC
CDR3 protein: CASSADRALSYEQYF

J gene: TRBJ2-7
clone size: NA
D gene: NA
V gene: TRBV4-3
CDR3 DNA: TGCGCCAGCAGCCCCACAGGGACTACTTTAGAGCAGTACTTC
CDR3 protein: CASSPTGTTLEQYF

J gene: TRBJ2-5
clone size: NA
D gene: TRBD2
V gene: TRBV7-2
CDR3 DNA: TGTGCCAGCAGCTTAGCGCGGGAGGGCCGGGGAGAGACCCAGTACTTC
CDR3 protein: CASSLAREGRGETQYF

J gene: TRBJ2-3
clone size: NA
D gene: NA
V gene: TRBV6-1
CDR3 DNA: TGTGCCAGCAGTGATTTCCGGGATGGTACGCAGTATTTT
CDR3 protein: CASSDFRDGTQYF

J gene: TRBJ1-1
clone size: NA
D gene: NA
V gene: TRBV7-9
CDR3 DNA: TGTGCCAGCAGTTTGGGAGGGGTTGGAACTGAAGCTTTCTTT
CDR3 protein: CASSLGGVGTEAFF

J gene: TRBJ1-2
clone size: NA
D gene: TRBD1
V gene: TRBV19
CDR3 DNA: TGTGCCAGTAGATTCCAGGGGGGTGGCTACACCTTC
CDR3 protein: CASRFQGGGYTF

J gene: TRBJ2-7
clone size: NA
D gene: NA
V gene: TRBV9
CDR3 DNA: TGTGCCAGCAGCCCCCAGAATGTAGCTAGCCAGACCTACGAGCAGTACTTC
CDR3 protein: CASSPQNVASQTYEQYF

J gene: TRBJ2-1
clone size: NA
D gene: NA
V gene: TRBV3-1/TRBV3-2
CDR3 DNA: TGTGCCAGCAGCCAACCGACAGGCCCGCAGTTCTTC
CDR3 protein: CASSQPTGPQFF

J gene: TRBJ2-4
clone size: NA
D gene: TRBD2
V gene: TRBV15
CDR3 DNA: TGTGCCACCGGACGGACTAGCGGGACCAAAAACATTCAGTACTTC
CDR3 protein: CATGRTSGTKNIQYF

J gene: TRBJ1-4
clone size: once
D gene: TRBD1
V gene: TRBV3-1/TRBV3-2
CDR3 DNA: TGTGCCAGCAGCCCGGACAGGGGGCCAGCTAATGAAAAACTGTTTTTT
CDR3 protein: CASSPDRGPANEKLFF

J gene: TRBJ2-4
clone size: NA
D gene: TRBD2
V gene: TRBV4-3
CDR3 DNA: TGCGCCAGCAGCCAAGGGCGGGGGTACAACATTCAGTACTTC
CDR3 protein: CASSQGRGYNIQYF

J gene: TRBJ2-4
clone size: NA
D gene: TRBD2
V gene: TRBV30
CDR3 DNA: TGTGCCTGCTTCCTAGCGGGAGGGACCAAAAACATTCAGTACTTC
CDR3 protein: CACFLAGGTKNIQYF

J gene: TRBJ2-7
clone size: NA
D gene: TRBD1
V gene: TRBV5-1
CDR3 DNA: TGCGCCAGCAGCCCTCCGGGACAGAGCTACGAGCAGTACTTC
CDR3 protein: CASSPPGQSYEQYF

J gene: TRBJ1-2
clone size: NA
D gene: NA
V gene: TRBV14
CDR3 DNA: TGTGCCAGCAGCCAAGGGCTGGTCTATGGCTACACCTTC
CDR3 protein: CASSQGLVYGYTF

J gene: TRBJ2-5
clone size: NA
D gene: TRBD1
V gene: TRBV6-5
CDR3 DNA: TGTGCCAGCAGGGGACAGGGGGGTTCTGGTGGGACCCAGTACTTC
CDR3 protein: CASRGQGGSGGTQYF

J gene: TRBJ2-1
clone size: NA
D gene: TRBD1
V gene: TRBV6-5
CDR3 DNA: TGTGCCAGCAGCCCGGCGGGTAGCCGACAGGGGCAGTTCTTC
CDR3 protein: CASSPAGSRQGQFF

J gene: TRBJ1-1
clone size: NA
D gene: NA
V gene: TRBV6-5
CDR3 DNA: TGTGCCAGCAGTTACGGCAGGAACACTGAAGCTTTCTTT
CDR3 protein: CASSYGRNTEAFF

J gene: TRBJ1-4
clone size: NA
D gene: TRBD1
V gene: TRBV5-6
CDR3 DNA: TGTGCCAGCAGCCTCGAGGGGGACAGGGGGTTTGTCGCTAATGAAAAACTGTTTTTT
CDR3 protein: CASSLEGDRGFVANEKLFF

J gene: TRBJ1-5
clone size: NA
D gene: NA
V gene: TRBV19
CDR3 DNA: TGTGCCAGTAGTATTAGCGGGTCACGCAATCAGCCCCAGCATTTT
CDR3 protein: CASSISGSRNQPQHF

J gene: TRBJ1-2
clone size: NA
D gene: NA
V gene: TRBV14
CDR3 DNA: TGTGCCAGCAGCCAAGGCCTCAGGGCCACCGGCACCTTC
CDR3 protein: CASSQGLRATGTF

J gene: TRBJ1-2
clone size: NA
D gene: NA
V gene: TRBV7-2
CDR3 DNA: TGTGCCAGCAGCTTAGCTGGGCTCTATGGCTACACCTTC
CDR3 protein: CASSLAGLYGYTF

J gene: TRBJ2-6
clone size: NA
D gene: NA
V gene: TRBV7-3
CDR3 DNA: TGTGCCAGCAGCTTAACCCCGGCCTCAGGGGTGGGGGCCAACGTCCTGACTTTC
CDR3 protein: CASSLTPASGVGANVLTF

J gene: TRBJ2-3
clone size: NA
D gene: NA
V gene: TRBV4-3
CDR3 DNA: TGCGCCAGCAGCCAAGATGGGCCTAGCGGCACAGATACGCAGTATTTT
CDR3 protein: CASSQDGPSGTDTQYF

J gene: TRBJ1-3
clone size: NA
D gene: NA
V gene: TRBV5-8
CDR3 DNA: TGTGCCAGCAGCTTCAGGCGCGCTGGAAACACCATATATTTT
CDR3 protein: CASSFRRAGNTIYF

J gene: TRBJ1-4
clone size: NA
D gene: NA
V gene: TRBV29-1
CDR3 DNA: TGCAGCGCCCGACCTAGCGCGGGAGAAAAACTGTTTTTT
CDR3 protein: CSARPSAGEKLFF

J gene: TRBJ1-1
clone size: few
D gene: NA
V gene: TRBV10-3
CDR3 DNA: TGTGCCATCCGGGAGGACACTGAAGCTTTCTTT
CDR3 protein: CAIREDTEAFF

J gene: TRBJ2-3
clone size: NA
D gene: NA
V gene: TRBV9
CDR3 DNA: TGTGCCAGCAGCGTTGGGCAGGGCATCACAGATACGCAGTATTTT
CDR3 protein: CASSVGQGITDTQYF

J gene: TRBJ2-1
clone size: NA
D gene: TRBD2
V gene: TRBV19
CDR3 DNA: TGTGCCAGTAGTTCCCAGAACCTCCTACTAGCGGGAGGGTCCCATGAGCAGTTCTTC
CDR3 protein: CASSSQNLLLAGGSHEQFF

J gene: TRBJ1-2
clone size: NA
D gene: NA
V gene: TRBV10-2
CDR3 DNA: TGCGCCAGCAGTGAGCCTCGACAGAACTATGGCTACACCTTC
CDR3 protein: CASSEPRQNYGYTF

J gene: TRBJ2-3
clone size: NA
D gene: NA
V gene: TRBV14
CDR3 DNA: TGTGCCAGCAGCCAGTTGGGGCAGGGTCATCATACGCAGTATTTT
CDR3 protein: CASSQLGQGHHTQYF

J gene: TRBJ2-1
clone size: once
D gene: NA
V gene: TRBV20-1
CDR3 DNA: TGCAGTGCTACAACTAGCAATGAGCAGTTCTTC
CDR3 protein: CSATTSNEQFF

J gene: TRBJ1-2
clone size: NA
D gene: NA
V gene: TRBV3-1/TRBV3-2
CDR3 DNA: TGTGCCAGCAGCGGAGGGCCGGTCTATGGCTACACCTTC
CDR3 protein: CASSGGPVYGYTF

J gene: TRBJ2-1
clone size: NA
D gene: NA
V gene: TRBV19
CDR3 DNA: TGTGCCAGTAGTATTGACCCCGCGGGGGAGCAGTTCTTC
CDR3 protein: CASSIDPAGEQFF

J gene: TRBJ2-3
clone size: once
D gene: TRBD2
V gene: TRBV4-1
CDR3 DNA: TGCGCCAGCAGCCAGGGGGGACTAGCGGGAAACCACTACGGGCCTACGCAGTATTTT
CDR3 protein: CASSQGGLAGNHYGPTQYF

J gene: TRBJ2-5
clone size: NA
D gene: TRBD2
V gene: TRBV5-1
CDR3 DNA: TGCGCCAGCAGCTTGGGAGCTAGCGGGATCCAAGAGACCCAGTACTTC
CDR3 protein: CASSLGASGIQETQYF

J gene: TRBJ2-3
clone size: NA
D gene: TRBD1
V gene: TRBV2
CDR3 DNA: TGTGCCAGCAGTGAAGCCGACAGGGTTTGGGCGGACACAGATACGCAGTATTTT
CDR3 protein: CASSEADRVWADTDTQYF

J gene: TRBJ2-7
clone size: NA
D gene: TRBD1
V gene: TRBV30
CDR3 DNA: TGTGCCTGGAGCCGACAGGGACCAGGGTACGAGCAGTACTTC
CDR3 protein: CAWSRQGPGYEQYF

J gene: TRBJ2-7
clone size: few
D gene: NA
V gene: TRBV3-1/TRBV3-2
CDR3 DNA: TGTGCCAGCAGCCAAGGCAGGGGAGAGCAGTACTTC
CDR3 protein: CASSQGRGEQYF

J gene: TRBJ1-1
clone size: NA
D gene: TRBD1
V gene: TRBV10-3
CDR3 DNA: TGTGCCATCAGGGGGACAGGCAATAGCTTGAACACTGAAGCTTTCTTT
CDR3 protein: CAIRGTGNSLNTEAFF

J gene: TRBJ1-1
clone size: NA
D gene: TRBD1
V gene: TRBV29-1
CDR3 DNA: TGCAGCGCGATCGGGACAGGGAACACTGAAGCTTTCTTT
CDR3 protein: CSAIGTGNTEAFF

J gene: TRBJ1-2
clone size: NA
D gene: NA
V gene: TRBV5-1
CDR3 DNA: TGCGCCAGCACCGGGACATCGGATGGCTACACCTTC
CDR3 protein: CASTGTSDGYTF

J gene: TRBJ2-3
clone size: NA
D gene: NA
V gene: TRBV7-2
CDR3 DNA: TGTGCCAGCAGCTTGATCCGAAGGGGGGATACGCAGTATTTT
CDR3 protein: CASSLIRRGDTQYF

J gene: TRBJ1-5
clone size: NA
D gene: NA
V gene: TRBV30
CDR3 DNA: TGTGCCTGGAGTGGGCAGGGCCGTCAGCCCCAGCATTTT
CDR3 protein: CAWSGQGRQPQHF